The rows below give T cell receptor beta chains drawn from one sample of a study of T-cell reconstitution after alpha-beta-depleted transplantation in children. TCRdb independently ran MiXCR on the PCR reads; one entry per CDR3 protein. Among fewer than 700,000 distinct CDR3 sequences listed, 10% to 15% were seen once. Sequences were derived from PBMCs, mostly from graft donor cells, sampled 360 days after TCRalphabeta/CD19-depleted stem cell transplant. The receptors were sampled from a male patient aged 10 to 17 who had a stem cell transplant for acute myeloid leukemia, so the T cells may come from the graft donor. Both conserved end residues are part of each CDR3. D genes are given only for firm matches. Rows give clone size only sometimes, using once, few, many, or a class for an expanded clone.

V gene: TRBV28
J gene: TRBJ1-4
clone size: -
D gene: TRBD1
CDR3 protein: CASSSLTGTGGLALTEKLFF
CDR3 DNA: TGTGCCAGCAGTTCACTCACCGGGACAGGGGGCCTCGCCCTTACTGAAAAACTGTTTTTT

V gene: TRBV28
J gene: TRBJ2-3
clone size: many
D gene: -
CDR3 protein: CASSFAISGTDTQYF
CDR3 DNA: TGTGCCAGCAGTTTTGCTATCTCAGGCACAGATACGCAGTATTTT

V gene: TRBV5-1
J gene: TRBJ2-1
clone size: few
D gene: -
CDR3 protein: CASSPKDTGAYNEQFF
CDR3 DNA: TGCGCCAGCAGCCCTAAGGACACTGGAGCCTACAATGAGCAGTTCTTC

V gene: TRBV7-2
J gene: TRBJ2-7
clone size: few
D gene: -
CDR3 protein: CASSGRDNYEQYF
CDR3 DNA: TGTGCCAGCAGCGGCCGGGACAACTACGAGCAGTACTTC

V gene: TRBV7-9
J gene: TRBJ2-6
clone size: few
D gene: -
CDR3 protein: CASIQDTGANVLTF
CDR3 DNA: TGTGCCAGCATCCAGGATACTGGGGCCAACGTCCTGACTTTC

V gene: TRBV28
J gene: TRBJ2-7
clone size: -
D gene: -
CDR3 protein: CASEGTEQYF
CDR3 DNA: TGTGCCTCGGAGGGGACCGAGCAGTACTTC

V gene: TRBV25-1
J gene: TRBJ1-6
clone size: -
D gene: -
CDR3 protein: CASSEWGSRPLHF
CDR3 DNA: TGTGCCAGCAGTGAATGGGGGTCTAGGCCCCTCCACTTT

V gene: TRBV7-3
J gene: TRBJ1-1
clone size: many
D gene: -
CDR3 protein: CASSSDAGRNTEAFF
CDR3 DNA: TGTGCCAGCAGCTCCGACGCGGGGAGGAACACTGAAGCTTTCTTT

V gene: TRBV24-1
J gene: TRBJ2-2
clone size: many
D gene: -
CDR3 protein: CATSGTVTNTGELFF
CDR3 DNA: TGTGCCACCAGTGGGACAGTGACGAACACCGGGGAGCTGTTTTTT

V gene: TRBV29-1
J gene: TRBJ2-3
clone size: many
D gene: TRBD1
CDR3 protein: CSVDPGQGYTDTQYF
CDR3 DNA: TGCAGCGTGGACCCGGGACAGGGATACACAGATACGCAGTATTTT

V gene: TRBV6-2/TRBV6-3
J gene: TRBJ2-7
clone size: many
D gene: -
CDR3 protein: CASSPVFHEQYF
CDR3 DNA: TGTGCCAGCAGCCCCGTCTTCCACGAGCAGTACTTC

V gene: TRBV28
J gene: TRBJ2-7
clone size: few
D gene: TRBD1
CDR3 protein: CASRGGTGGRYEQYF
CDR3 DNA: TGTGCCAGCAGGGGCGGGACAGGGGGCAGGTACGAGCAGTACTTC

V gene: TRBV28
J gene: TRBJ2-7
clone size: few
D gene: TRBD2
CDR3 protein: CASPGSGRPSYEQYF
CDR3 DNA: TGTGCCAGCCCGGGTAGCGGGAGGCCATCCTACGAGCAGTACTTC

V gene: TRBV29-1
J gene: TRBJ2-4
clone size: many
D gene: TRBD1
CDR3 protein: CSVLGLGTGGASAKNIQYF
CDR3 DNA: TGCAGCGTCCTGGGCTTGGGGACAGGGGGGGCAAGTGCCAAAAACATTCAGTACTTC

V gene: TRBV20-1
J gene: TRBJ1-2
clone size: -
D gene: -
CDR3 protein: CSTYRGVQGGRYGYTF
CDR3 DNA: TGCAGTACTTATAGGGGGGTACAGGGAGGACGCTATGGCTACACCTTC

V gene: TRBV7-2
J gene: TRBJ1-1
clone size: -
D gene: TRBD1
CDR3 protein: CASSGRTGVNTEAFF
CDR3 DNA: TGTGCCAGCAGCGGAAGGACAGGCGTCAACACTGAAGCTTTCTTT

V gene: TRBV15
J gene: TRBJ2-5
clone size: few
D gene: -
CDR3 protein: CATSSRGAGGRETQYF
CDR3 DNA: TGTGCCACCAGCTCTCGGGGGGCCGGGGGGAGAGAGACCCAGTACTTC

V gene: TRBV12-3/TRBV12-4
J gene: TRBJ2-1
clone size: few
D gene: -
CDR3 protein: CASSYTPSSYNEQFF
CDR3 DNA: TGTGCCAGCAGTTATACTCCGAGCTCCTACAATGAGCAGTTCTTC

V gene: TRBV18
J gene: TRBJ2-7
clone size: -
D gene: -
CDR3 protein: CASSPGAGMAYEQYF
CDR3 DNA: TGTGCCAGCTCACCAGGGGCAGGGATGGCCTACGAGCAGTACTTC

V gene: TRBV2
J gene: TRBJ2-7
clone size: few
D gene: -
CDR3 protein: CASSDNEQYF
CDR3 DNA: TGTGCCAGCAGTGACAACGAGCAGTACTTC

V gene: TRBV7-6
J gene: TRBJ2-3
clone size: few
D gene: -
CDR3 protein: CASSLWGAGGTDTQYF
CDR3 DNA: TGTGCCAGCAGCTTATGGGGGGCAGGCGGCACAGATACGCAGTATTTT

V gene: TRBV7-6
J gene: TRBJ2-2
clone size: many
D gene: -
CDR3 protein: CASSLSPGPLNTGELFF
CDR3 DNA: TGTGCCAGCAGCTTATCACCCGGACCCCTAAACACCGGGGAGCTGTTTTTT

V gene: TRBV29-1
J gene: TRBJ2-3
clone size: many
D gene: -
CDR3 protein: CSVCGRITDTQYF
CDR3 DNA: TGCAGCGTTTGCGGAAGGATCACAGATACGCAGTATTTT

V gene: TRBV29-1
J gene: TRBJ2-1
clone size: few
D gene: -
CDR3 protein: CSVNHPGLTYNEQFF
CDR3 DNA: TGCAGTGTCAACCACCCGGGACTCACCTACAATGAGCAGTTCTTC

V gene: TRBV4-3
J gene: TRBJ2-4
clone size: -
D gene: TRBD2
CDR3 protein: CASSPRTSYGIQYF
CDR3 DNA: TGCGCCAGCAGCCCCCGGACTAGCTATGGCATTCAGTACTTC